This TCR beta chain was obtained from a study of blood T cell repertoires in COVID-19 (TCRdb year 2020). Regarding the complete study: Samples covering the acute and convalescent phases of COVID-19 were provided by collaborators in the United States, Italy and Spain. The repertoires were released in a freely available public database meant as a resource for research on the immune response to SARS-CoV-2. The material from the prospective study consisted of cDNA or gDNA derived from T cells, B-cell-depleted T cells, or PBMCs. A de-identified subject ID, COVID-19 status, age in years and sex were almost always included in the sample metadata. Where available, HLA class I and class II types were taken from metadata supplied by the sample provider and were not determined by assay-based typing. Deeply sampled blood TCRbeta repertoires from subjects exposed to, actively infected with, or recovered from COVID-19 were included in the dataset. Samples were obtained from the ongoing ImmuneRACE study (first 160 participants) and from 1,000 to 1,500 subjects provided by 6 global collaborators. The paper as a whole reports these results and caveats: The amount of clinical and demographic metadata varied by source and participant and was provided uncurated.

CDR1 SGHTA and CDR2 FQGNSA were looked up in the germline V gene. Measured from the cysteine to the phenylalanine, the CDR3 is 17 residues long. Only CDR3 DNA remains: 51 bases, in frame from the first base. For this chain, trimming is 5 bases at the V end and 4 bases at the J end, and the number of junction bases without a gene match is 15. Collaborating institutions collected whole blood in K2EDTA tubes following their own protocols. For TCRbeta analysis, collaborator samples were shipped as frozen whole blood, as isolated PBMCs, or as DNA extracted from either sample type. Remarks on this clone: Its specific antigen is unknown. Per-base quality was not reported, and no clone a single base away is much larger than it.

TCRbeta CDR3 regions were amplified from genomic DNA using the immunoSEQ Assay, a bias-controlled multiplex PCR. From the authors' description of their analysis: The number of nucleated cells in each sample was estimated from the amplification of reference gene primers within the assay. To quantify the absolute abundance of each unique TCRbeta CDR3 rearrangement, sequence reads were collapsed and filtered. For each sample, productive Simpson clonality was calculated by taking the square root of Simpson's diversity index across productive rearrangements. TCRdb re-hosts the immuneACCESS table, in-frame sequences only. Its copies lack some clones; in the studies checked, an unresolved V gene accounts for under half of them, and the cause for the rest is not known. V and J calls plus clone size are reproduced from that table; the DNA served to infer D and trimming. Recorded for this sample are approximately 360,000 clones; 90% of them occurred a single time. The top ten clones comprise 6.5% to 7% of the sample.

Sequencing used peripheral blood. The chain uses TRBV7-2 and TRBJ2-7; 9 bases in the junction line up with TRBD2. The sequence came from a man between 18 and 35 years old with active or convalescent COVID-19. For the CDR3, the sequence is CASSPPIGTSRGYEQYF. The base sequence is TGTGCCAGCAGCCCTCCAATCGGGACTAGCCGGGGTTACGAGCAGTACTTC.